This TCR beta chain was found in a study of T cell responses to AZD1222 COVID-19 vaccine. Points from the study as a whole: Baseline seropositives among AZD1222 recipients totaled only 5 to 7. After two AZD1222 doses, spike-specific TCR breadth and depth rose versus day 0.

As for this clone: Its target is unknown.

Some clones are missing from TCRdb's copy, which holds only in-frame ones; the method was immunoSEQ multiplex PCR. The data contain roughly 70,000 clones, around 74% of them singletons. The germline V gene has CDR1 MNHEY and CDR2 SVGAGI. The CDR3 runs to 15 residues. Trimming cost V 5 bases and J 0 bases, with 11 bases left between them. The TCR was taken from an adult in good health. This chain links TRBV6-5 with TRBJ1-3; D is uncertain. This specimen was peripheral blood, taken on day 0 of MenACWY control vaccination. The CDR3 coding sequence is TGTGCCAGCAGTCACCGCCGGAGCTCTGGAAACACCATATATTTT. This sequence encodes CASSHRRSSGNTIYF.